The T cell receptor (beta chain) under discussion was sequenced for a study of cytomegalovirus exposure and HLA in healthy donors. Background on the study: HLA-typed donors were the source of 90 million or so unique TCRs, which an early data release held. The study, taken as a whole, reports: In a later analysis, parvovirus B19, influenza, CMV and Epstein-Barr virus appeared linked to several top co-occurrence clusters.

Worth noting for this clone: Its antigen is unknown.

The PCR ran on 60 Vbeta and 13 Jbeta primers. The repertoire was sequenced with immunoSEQ multiplex PCR; TCRdb's copy has only in-frame clones and lacks some. The repertoire holds around 64,000 clones, less than 70% seen once, with roughly 3% in the top ten. The sequence derives from a woman between 45 and 60 years old in good health and CMV-seronegative. Sequencing was performed on PBMCs.

CDR3 protein: CASRRTLANTEAFF. The CDR3, as DNA: TGTGCCAGCAGAAGGACCCTAGCGAACACTGAAGCTTTCTTT. The J gene is TRBJ1-1, the V gene TRBV28; no clear D gene. The CDR3 runs 14 residues. CDR1 and CDR2 (germline): MDHEN, SYDVKM. Trimming took 6 bases from V and 1 from J, leaving 12 bases between them.